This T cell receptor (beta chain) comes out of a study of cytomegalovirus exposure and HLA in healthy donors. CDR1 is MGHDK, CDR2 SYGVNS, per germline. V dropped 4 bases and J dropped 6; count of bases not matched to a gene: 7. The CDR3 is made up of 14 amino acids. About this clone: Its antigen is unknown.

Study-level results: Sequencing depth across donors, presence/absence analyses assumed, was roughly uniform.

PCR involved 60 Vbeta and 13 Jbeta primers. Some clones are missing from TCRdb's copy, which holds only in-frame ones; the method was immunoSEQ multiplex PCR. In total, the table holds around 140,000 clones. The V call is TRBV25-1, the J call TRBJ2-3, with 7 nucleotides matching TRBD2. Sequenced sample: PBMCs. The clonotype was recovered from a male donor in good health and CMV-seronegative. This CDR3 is CASSAGRGGDTQYF. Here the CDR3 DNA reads TGTGCCAGCAGTGCTGGGAGGGGCGGGGATACGCAGTATTTT. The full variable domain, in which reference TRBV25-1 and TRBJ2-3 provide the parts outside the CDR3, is EADIYQTPRYLVIGTGKKITLECSQTMGHDKMYWYQQDPGMELHLIHYSYGVNSTEKGDLSSESTVSRIRTEHFPLTLESARPSHTSQYLCASSAGRGGDTQYFGPGTRLTVL.